These T cell receptor beta chains were read from a single sample in a study of Ad26.COV2.S vaccination and SARS-CoV-2 variants. The protocol was immunoSEQ multiplex PCR, while the TCRdb copy is restricted to in-frame clones and leaves out a portion. The sample includes roughly 390,000 clones, 75% to 90% seen only once; the top ten take 3% to 3.5%. The material sequenced was peripheral blood, taken in a trial of Ad26.COV2.S vaccine versus placebo. These receptors were taken from a person between 18 and 65 years old who received the Ad26.COV2.S COVID-19 vaccine or a placebo. CDR3s include the opening cysteine and the closing phenylalanine or tryptophan. Each record gives: D gene, J gene, CDR3 length, clone size, V gene, CDR3 protein, CDR3 DNA. A D gene is named only where the DNA matches it firmly. Clone size is given for some rows only: seen once, a few or many times, or a class if the clone is expanded.

d_gene: .; j_gene: TRBJ2-5; len: 11; abundance: few; v_gene: TRBV25-1; CDR3aa: CASSELEGQYF; CDR3nt: TGTGCCAGCAGTGAATTGGAGGGCCAGTACTTC
d_gene: TRBD2; j_gene: TRBJ2-1; len: 15; abundance: .; v_gene: TRBV3-1/TRBV3-2; CDR3aa: CASSQLSQRGNEQFF; CDR3nt: TGTGCCAGCAGCCAACTAAGCCAGCGGGGGAATGAGCAGTTCTTC
d_gene: TRBD1; j_gene: TRBJ1-1; len: 13; abundance: .; v_gene: TRBV11-2; CDR3aa: CASSPTTGGDAFF; CDR3nt: TGTGCCAGCAGCCCGACAACAGGGGGTGATGCTTTCTTT
d_gene: .; j_gene: TRBJ2-7; len: 14; abundance: .; v_gene: TRBV3-1/TRBV3-2; CDR3aa: CASSQDLTGYEQYF; CDR3nt: TGTGCCAGCAGCCAAGATCTGACTGGCTACGAGCAGTACTTC
d_gene: .; j_gene: TRBJ1-1; len: 14; abundance: .; v_gene: TRBV6-5; CDR3aa: CASSSASSNTEAFF; CDR3nt: TGTGCCAGTTCCTCGGCTTCATCGAACACTGAAGCTTTCTTT
d_gene: .; j_gene: TRBJ1-2; len: 11; abundance: .; v_gene: TRBV29-1; CDR3aa: CSVTGNYGYTF; CDR3nt: TGCAGCGTGACAGGAAACTATGGCTACACCTTC
d_gene: .; j_gene: TRBJ2-2; len: 17; abundance: .; v_gene: TRBV5-1; CDR3aa: CASSYLASGVRAGELFF; CDR3nt: TGCGCCAGCAGCTACCTAGCTTCCGGGGTCCGAGCCGGGGAGCTGTTTTTT
d_gene: TRBD2; j_gene: TRBJ2-3; len: 13; abundance: .; v_gene: TRBV29-1; CDR3aa: CSVEESGAYDQYF; CDR3nt: TGCAGCGTTGAAGAAAGCGGGGCCTACGACCAGTATTTT
d_gene: .; j_gene: TRBJ1-6; len: 14; abundance: once; v_gene: TRBV5-1; CDR3aa: CASSLGAPNSPPHF; CDR3nt: TGCGCCAGCAGCTTGGGGGCTCCCAATTCACCCCCCCACTTT
d_gene: .; j_gene: TRBJ1-4; len: 14; abundance: .; v_gene: TRBV27; CDR3aa: CASSPGYRHEKLFF; CDR3nt: TGTGCCAGCAGTCCAGGGTATCGGCATGAAAAACTGTTTTTT
d_gene: .; j_gene: TRBJ1-1; len: 12; abundance: .; v_gene: TRBV6-5; CDR3aa: CASSYPVTEAFF; CDR3nt: TGTGCCAGCAGTTACCCGGTTACTGAAGCTTTCTTT
d_gene: TRBD2; j_gene: TRBJ2-3; len: 19; abundance: .; v_gene: TRBV4-1; CDR3aa: CASSQGSWVLAGGQDTQYF; CDR3nt: TGCGCCAGCAGCCAAGGGTCTTGGGTTCTAGCGGGGGGGCAAGATACGCAGTATTTT
d_gene: .; j_gene: TRBJ1-2; len: 13; abundance: .; v_gene: TRBV5-8; CDR3aa: CASSGLGLLGYTF; CDR3nt: TGTGCCAGCAGCGGCCTTGGGCTTCTTGGCTACACCTTC
d_gene: TRBD1; j_gene: TRBJ1-1; len: 16; abundance: .; v_gene: TRBV7-6; CDR3aa: CASSFAPRQGYTEAFF; CDR3nt: TGTGCCAGCAGCTTTGCCCCAAGACAGGGTTACACTGAAGCTTTCTTT
d_gene: .; j_gene: TRBJ1-2; len: 11; abundance: .; v_gene: TRBV20-1; CDR3aa: CSARSGNGYTF; CDR3nt: TGCAGTGCTAGATCAGGGAATGGCTACACCTTC
d_gene: .; j_gene: TRBJ2-4; len: 17; abundance: .; v_gene: TRBV4-3; CDR3aa: CASSQDPRALAKNIQYF; CDR3nt: TGCGCCAGCAGCCAAGACCCCAGGGCGTTAGCCAAAAACATTCAGTACTTC
d_gene: TRBD1; j_gene: TRBJ2-7; len: 15; abundance: .; v_gene: TRBV6-5; CDR3aa: CASRGPGQGTHEQYF; CDR3nt: TGTGCCAGCAGGGGGCCGGGACAGGGGACTCACGAGCAGTACTTC
d_gene: TRBD2; j_gene: TRBJ2-1; len: 16; abundance: .; v_gene: TRBV6-5; CDR3aa: CASSSLSGGVNNEQFF; CDR3nt: TGTGCCAGCAGTTCTCTTAGCGGGGGGGTTAACAATGAGCAGTTCTTC
d_gene: .; j_gene: TRBJ1-5; len: 12; abundance: .; v_gene: TRBV2; CDR3aa: CASSGGHDNQHF; CDR3nt: TGTGCCAGCAGTGGAGGACACGACAACCAGCATTTT
d_gene: .; j_gene: TRBJ2-1; len: 13; abundance: .; v_gene: TRBV7-9; CDR3aa: CASSLAGNYEQFF; CDR3nt: TGTGCCAGCAGCTTAGCGGGGAACTATGAGCAGTTCTTC
d_gene: .; j_gene: TRBJ2-7; len: 12; abundance: .; v_gene: TRBV29-1; CDR3aa: CSVEQGAYEQYF; CDR3nt: TGCAGCGTGGAACAGGGTGCGTACGAGCAGTACTTC
d_gene: TRBD1; j_gene: TRBJ1-2; len: 16; abundance: .; v_gene: TRBV18; CDR3aa: CASSPQDRGRFYGYTF; CDR3nt: TGTGCCAGCTCACCTCAAGACAGGGGGAGATTCTATGGCTACACCTTC
d_gene: .; j_gene: TRBJ1-1; len: 13; abundance: once; v_gene: TRBV5-1; CDR3aa: CASSFQGGTEAFF; CDR3nt: TGCGCCAGCAGCTTTCAGGGTGGAACTGAAGCTTTCTTT
d_gene: TRBD1; j_gene: TRBJ2-7; len: 15; abundance: .; v_gene: TRBV7-2; CDR3aa: CASSLEGQAPYEQYF; CDR3nt: TGTGCCAGCAGCCTAGAGGGACAGGCACCCTACGAGCAGTACTTC
d_gene: .; j_gene: TRBJ2-1; len: 13; abundance: .; v_gene: TRBV25-1; CDR3aa: CASASYLYNEQFF; CDR3nt: TGTGCCAGCGCCTCGTATCTCTACAATGAGCAGTTCTTC
d_gene: TRBD2; j_gene: TRBJ2-1; len: 16; abundance: .; v_gene: TRBV4-1; CDR3aa: CASSHFTSGGAGEQFF; CDR3nt: TGCGCCAGCAGCCACTTCACTAGCGGGGGGGCAGGTGAGCAGTTCTTC
d_gene: .; j_gene: TRBJ2-2; len: 15; abundance: .; v_gene: TRBV15; CDR3aa: CATSSRLEGNGELFF; CDR3nt: TGTGCCACCAGCAGCCGACTCGAGGGGAACGGGGAGCTGTTTTTT
d_gene: TRBD1; j_gene: TRBJ2-1; len: 18; abundance: .; v_gene: TRBV11-3; CDR3aa: CASSLRGQGATRTHEQFF; CDR3nt: TGTGCCAGCAGCTTAAGGGGACAGGGGGCCACGAGGACTCATGAGCAGTTCTTC
d_gene: TRBD1; j_gene: TRBJ2-7; len: 14; abundance: .; v_gene: TRBV7-6; CDR3aa: CASSPRTGDYEQYF; CDR3nt: TGTGCCAGCAGCCCTAGGACAGGAGACTACGAGCAGTACTTC
d_gene: .; j_gene: TRBJ1-1; len: 14; abundance: .; v_gene: TRBV7-8; CDR3aa: CASSWGQVDTEAFF; CDR3nt: TGTGCCAGCAGCTGGGGGCAAGTGGACACTGAAGCTTTCTTT
d_gene: .; j_gene: TRBJ2-3; len: 15; abundance: .; v_gene: TRBV11-2; CDR3aa: CASSPRGWRGDTQYF; CDR3nt: TGTGCCAGCAGCCCCCGGGGGTGGCGGGGAGATACGCAGTATTTT
d_gene: TRBD2; j_gene: TRBJ2-3; len: 17; abundance: .; v_gene: TRBV10-3; CDR3aa: CAISEVLAGGMTDTQYF; CDR3nt: TGTGCCATCAGTGAGGTGCTAGCGGGGGGGATGACAGATACGCAGTATTTT
d_gene: TRBD1; j_gene: TRBJ2-7; len: 15; abundance: once; v_gene: TRBV19; CDR3aa: CASSSTGQGDYEQYF; CDR3nt: TGTGCCAGTAGTTCTACGGGACAGGGAGACTACGAGCAGTACTTC
d_gene: TRBD1; j_gene: TRBJ1-2; len: 12; abundance: .; v_gene: TRBV6-2/TRBV6-3; CDR3aa: CASSDRAGGYTF; CDR3nt: TGTGCCAGCAGCGACAGGGCAGGTGGCTACACCTTC
d_gene: TRBD1; j_gene: TRBJ1-2; len: 15; abundance: few; v_gene: TRBV6-6; CDR3aa: CASSPSWTGAVGYTF; CDR3nt: TGTGCCAGCAGCCCGTCTTGGACAGGGGCCGTAGGCTACACCTTC
d_gene: TRBD1; j_gene: TRBJ2-1; len: 16; abundance: .; v_gene: TRBV13; CDR3aa: CASSYTMTGGSDEQFF; CDR3nt: TGTGCCAGCAGCTATACTATGACAGGGGGTTCGGATGAGCAGTTCTTC
d_gene: .; j_gene: TRBJ2-6; len: 18; abundance: .; v_gene: TRBV9; CDR3aa: CASSVDGRLNSGANVLTF; CDR3nt: TGTGCCAGCAGCGTAGACGGACGGTTGAACTCTGGGGCCAACGTCCTGACTTTC
d_gene: .; j_gene: TRBJ1-6; len: 13; abundance: .; v_gene: TRBV4-1; CDR3aa: CASSQDVGSPLHF; CDR3nt: TGCGCCAGCAGCCAAGATGTCGGTTCACCCCTCCACTTT
d_gene: .; j_gene: TRBJ2-7; len: 15; abundance: .; v_gene: TRBV7-6; CDR3aa: CASSLGSRGPYEQYF; CDR3nt: TGTGCCAGCAGCTTAGGATCCAGGGGACCTTACGAGCAGTACTTC
d_gene: .; j_gene: TRBJ1-1; len: 15; abundance: .; v_gene: TRBV7-9; CDR3aa: CASSELKGLNTEAFF; CDR3nt: TGTGCCAGCAGCGAACTGAAGGGGTTGAACACTGAAGCTTTCTTT
d_gene: .; j_gene: TRBJ2-5; len: 13; abundance: .; v_gene: TRBV6-1; CDR3aa: CASSDRGALTQYF; CDR3nt: TGTGCCAGCAGTGACCGGGGCGCGTTGACCCAGTACTTC
d_gene: .; j_gene: TRBJ2-7; len: 12; abundance: .; v_gene: TRBV7-9; CDR3aa: CASSLTGYEQYF; CDR3nt: TGTGCCAGCAGCTTAACCGGCTACGAGCAGTACTTC